The 17 T cell receptor beta chains presented below share a single source sample, sequenced in a study of shared clonotypes between healthy human individuals. Assay: immunoSEQ multiplex PCR; the TCRdb copy retains only in-frame clones and omits some. Of about 520,000 clones listed, around 80% are singletons. Sequencing was done on a sample of PBMCs. These receptors were taken from a woman in her forties in good health. Some clones in this sample may be carry-over from other donors' samples.

J is TRBJ2-6 and V is TRBV4-1; the D is unclear. This CDR3 spans 16 amino acids. Germline CDR1 is MGHRA and CDR2 is YSYEKL. V dropped 1 base and J dropped 4 bases, with 11 bases sitting between them. The CDR3 region is CASSQAPPWGANVLTF. The DNA for the CDR3 is TGCGCCAGCAGCCAAGCCCCTCCGTGGGGGGCCAACGTCCTGACTTTC.

In this sample, this clone turned up once. Since a much larger clone is just one base distant, this may be a read error. V usage is TRBV9 and J usage is TRBJ1-1, with D hard to call. CDR3 length: 14 amino acids. Germline lookup yields CDR1 SGDLS and CDR2 YYNGEE. Deletions cut 6 bases from V and 0 bases from J, with 12 bases between. CDR3 residues: CASNRAHMNTEAFF. The CDR3 DNA follows: TGTGCCAGCAACCGAGCTCACATGAACACTGAAGCTTTCTTT.

The genes are TRBV19 and TRBJ1-2, with D possibly being TRBD1 (6 bases). V was shortened by 6 bases and J by 0 bases, with 14 bases between the two germline ends. This CDR3 is 15 amino acids long. The germline V gene has CDR1 LNHDA and CDR2 SQIVND (reference sequence). The CDR3 region has the DNA TGTGCCAGTAGCCCTCGAGACAGGACTAACTATGGCTACACCTTC. Its protein product is CASSPRDRTNYGYTF.

The chain joins TRBV9 to TRBJ2-1, with TRBD2 matching over 12 bases. The CDR3 consists of 16 residues. After removal of 2 bases from V and 0 bases from J, the junction contained 0 bases not matched to a gene. Germline loops: CDR1 SGDLS, CDR2 YYNGEE. This chain's CDR3 is CASSVTSGGSYNEQFF. CDR3 bases: TGTGCCAGCAGCGTGACTAGCGGGGGCTCCTACAATGAGCAGTTCTTC.

The chain employs TRBV4-2 and TRBJ2-2; 14 positions agree with TRBD2. Losses at the gene ends were 5 bases for V and 4 bases for J; bases not matched to a gene: 9. This CDR3 spans 18 amino acids. The germline gives CDR1 LGHNA, CDR2 YNFKEQ. The CDR3 DNA reads TGTGCCAGCAGCTCCAGACTAGCGGGAGGGGGGACCACCGGGGAGCTGTTTTTT. This encodes CASSSRLAGGGTTGELFF.

The V call is TRBV7-2, the J call TRBJ2-1, with D maybe TRBD2 (5 bases). CDR1 and CDR2 from the germline V gene are SGHTA and FQGNSA. V lost 8 bases and J lost 0, with 17 bases in between. CDR3 length equals 16 residues. The CDR3 spells CASGLPRRGSYNEQFF. The CDR3 region has the DNA TGTGCCAGCGGACTTCCCAGGCGCGGCTCCTACAATGAGCAGTTCTTC.

Worth noting for this clone: This may stem from a read error, because a much larger clone lies one nucleotide away. The rearrangement links TRBV7-9 to TRBJ2-3, with D perhaps matching TRBD1 (5 bases). Germline values: CDR1 SEHNR, CDR2 FQNEAQ (reference sequence). This CDR3 has 15 residues. The CDR3: CASSYYSPNTGTQYF. CDR3 sequence (DNA): TGTGCCAGCAGCTATTATTCGCCCAACACAGGTACGCAGTATTTT.

This CDR3 is CASRNGQGIGELFF. The CDR3 DNA reads TGTGCCAGCAGGAACGGACAGGGTATCGGGGAGCTGTTTTTT. The chain combines TRBV6-6 with TRBJ2-2, with 8 bases lining up with TRBD1. The germline V gene has CDR1 MNHNY and CDR2 SVGAGI (reference sequence). V lost 6 bases and J lost 7; bases outside the gene matches: 7. The CDR3 covers 14 residues.

The genes are TRBV5-1 and TRBJ2-1; tentative D call: TRBD1 (5 bases). The CDR3 sequence is 14 residues long. Trimming took off 0 bases at V and 3 bases at J, with 7 bases between the two ends. The germline V gene has CDR1 SGHRS and CDR2 YFSETQ. The CDR3 protein is CASSLGQYYNEQFF. DNA of the CDR3: TGCGCCAGCAGCTTGGGACAGTACTACAATGAGCAGTTCTTC.

The CDR3 bases are TGTGCCACCAGCAGGCCAAACCGGGACAGTAACACTGAAGCTTTCTTT. Protein product: CATSRPNRDSNTEAFF. The chain carries TRBV15 and TRBJ1-1, with TRBD1 matching 7 bases. CDR3 length: 16 amino acids. Germline values: CDR1 LNHNV, CDR2 YYDKDF (reference sequence). The junction had 9 bases not matched to a gene; V was cut back by 3 bases and J by 2 bases.

Written as DNA, the CDR3 is TGTGCCAGTCTAAACTACGGGGCGGGAGGGACCGGGGAGCTGTTTTTT. This sequence encodes CASLNYGAGGTGELFF. The genes are TRBV19 and TRBJ2-2; 9 nucleotides align to TRBD2. The length of the CDR3 is 16 residues. The V and J ends lost 8 bases and 5 bases, in that order; junction bases with no gene match: 12. Germline-derived CDR1 and CDR2 are LNHDA and SQIVND (reference sequence).

The CDR3 region is CASSVDLRTDTQYF. The CDR3 nucleotides are TGTGCCAGCAGCGTAGATTTGCGCACAGATACGCAGTATTTT. The chain carries TRBV9 and TRBJ2-3; D unclear. Germline V gene sequence: CDR1 SGDLS, CDR2 YYNGEE. CDR3 length: 14 amino acids. Trimming left V 0 bases short and J 1 base short, with 6 bases between.

As DNA, the CDR3 is TGTGCCAGCTCACCCCGAGGGGGGGACCAACTGTTTTTT. Amino acids: CASSPRGGDQLFF. This rearrangement joins TRBV18 to TRBJ1-4; the D gene is possibly TRBD1 (6 bases). The germline V and J ends were trimmed by 3 bases and 12 bases, with 14 bases remaining between them. Germline CDR1 and CDR2: KGHSH and LQKENI. The CDR3 contains 13 residues. Looking up the rest from reference TRBV18 and TRBJ1-4 gives the full variable domain: NAGVMQNPRHLVRRRGQEARLRCSPMKGHSHVYWYRQLPEEGLKFMVYLQKENIIDESGMPKERFSAEFPKEGPSILRIQQVVRGDSAAYFCASSPRGGDQLFFGSGTQLSVL.

This chain uses TRBV15 with TRBJ1-2, with D perhaps TRBD1 (6 bases). V lost 0 bases and J lost 7, with 12 bases in between. Germline loops: CDR1 LNHNV, CDR2 YYDKDF (reference sequence). The CDR3 totals 14 residues. The CDR3 DNA reads as TGTGCCACCAGCAGAGATAGGGGGGCTGGTGGCTACACCTTC. This translates into CATSRDRGAGGYTF.

The chain uses TRBV2 and TRBJ2-3; D is perhaps TRBD1 (5 bases). Germline V gives CDR1 SNHLY, CDR2 FYNNEI. CDR3 size: 17 residues. V dropped 6 bases and J dropped 0 bases, with 19 bases sitting between them. In nucleotides, the CDR3 is TGTGCCAGCAGACCACTCCCGACAGCTCCTAGCACAGATACGCAGTATTTT. Its translation: CASRPLPTAPSTDTQYF.

With respect to this clone: Other DNA sequences from this sample encode an identical CDR3 as well. The chain joins TRBV28 to TRBJ2-7; D gene unclear. This CDR3 region has 13 residues. V was clipped by 2 bases and J by 1 base, with 6 bases between them. From germline, CDR1 is MDHEN and CDR2 SYDVKM. DNA for the CDR3: TGTGCCAGCAGTTTAGGCGGTTCCTACGAGCAGTACTTC. The encoded protein is CASSLGGSYEQYF.

This clone appeared a few times. Written as DNA, the CDR3 is TGTGCCAGCAGTGTCATGGACCACGGGGCTGAAGCTTTCTTT. Its translation: CASSVMDHGAEAFF. V and J are TRBV6-1 and TRBJ1-1; D gene uncertain. The V end was cut by 4 bases, the J end by 6 bases, with 15 bases between. Germline CDR1 is MNHNS and CDR2 is SASEGT. The CDR3 is 14 residues long.